One and the same sample provided the 18 T cell receptor beta chains below, sequenced in a study of T-cell reconstitution after alpha-beta-depleted transplantation in children. Preparation of the TCRbeta library was carried out with unique molecular identifiers. One entry per CDR3 protein, called by TCRdb with MiXCR from the PCR reads. The table records roughly 790,000 distinct CDR3 sequences, about 16% of them present only once. The sequencing used PBMCs, mostly from graft donor cells, collected 360 days after TCRalphabeta/CD19-depleted stem cell transplant. The source of these receptors is a male patient younger than 18 who had a stem cell transplant for acute lymphoblastic leukemia, so the T cells may come from the graft donor.

This clonotype appeared many times. The V and J genes are TRBV6-1 and TRBJ2-7; the D gene is possibly TRBD1 (6 bases). Trimming cost V 5 bases and J 0 bases, with 14 bases left between them. The CDR3 runs 15 residues. From germline, CDR1 is MNHNS and CDR2 SASEGT. As DNA, the CDR3 is TGTGCCAGCAGTAAGGGACATACGAGCTCCTACGAGCAGTACTTC. Amino acid sequence: CASSKGHTSSYEQYF.

The chain couples TRBV27 to TRBJ2-7; TRBD2 matches at 9 bases. The germline gives CDR1 MNHEY, CDR2 SMNVEV (reference sequence). V gave up 2 bases and J gave up 6 bases; unmatched junction bases: 8. The CDR3 is 15 residues long. CDR3 DNA sequence: TGTGCCAGCAGTTTAGCGGGAGGGACCCTAGGCGAGCAGTACTTC. It specifies CASSLAGGTLGEQYF.

This clonotype was detected once. The chain recombines TRBV20-1 with TRBJ2-5, with unresolved D. The germline V gene encodes CDR1 DFQATT and CDR2 SNEGSKA (reference sequence). With 1 base removed from V and 4 bases from J, the gap between germline ends came to 16 bases. The CDR3 is made up of 15 amino acids. CDR3 sequence reads: CSARVGELRPETQYF. DNA of the CDR3: TGCAGTGCTAGAGTAGGAGAACTTCGTCCAGAGACCCAGTACTTC.

The sample holds a few counts of this clonotype. The gene calls are TRBV2 and TRBJ1-1, with TRBD1 as a possible D gene (5 bases). V was trimmed by 2 bases and J by 6 bases, leaving 10 bases between them. The CDR3 loop spans 13 amino acids. Per the germline V gene, CDR1 is SNHLY and CDR2 is FYNNEI. The CDR3, as DNA: TGTGCCAGCAGTGAATGGGGGGAAGCTGAAGCTTTCTTT. This sequence encodes CASSEWGEAEAFF.

This clonotype was counted a few times. The chain combines TRBV12-3 or TRBV12-4 with TRBJ2-5; perhaps TRBD2 as D (5 bases). V was cut by 3 bases and J by 6 bases, with 14 bases left in between. The CDR3 sequence is 14 residues long. This CDR3 is CASSFSSQRKTQYF. Here the CDR3 DNA reads TGTGCCAGCAGTTTCTCGTCGCAGCGGAAGACCCAGTACTTC.

The J gene is TRBJ2-7, the V gene TRBV29-1, with D perhaps TRBD1 or TRBD2 (6 bases each). CDR1 is SQVTM and CDR2 is ANQGSEA in the germline V gene. This CDR3 contains 16 residues. The V end lost 0 bases, the J end lost 3 bases, and 18 bases lay between the germline ends. For the CDR3, the DNA is TGCAGCGTTGAAGATAAGAAGGGGGTAGCGGTCTACGAGCAGTACTTC. Translating it yields CSVEDKKGVAVYEQYF.

In this sample, this clonotype turned up a few times. This rearrangement joins TRBV6-5 to TRBJ2-7; 8 bases fit TRBD2. The CDR3 extends over 16 amino acids. Germline loops: CDR1 MNHEY, CDR2 SVGAGI. Trimming removed 0 bases from V and 0 bases from J; junction bases left unmatched: 4. CDR3 amino acids: CASSYSGSGISYEQYF. CDR3 bases: TGTGCCAGCAGTTACTCGGGTAGCGGGATCTCCTACGAGCAGTACTTC.

The gene calls are TRBV4-1 and TRBJ2-7, with 9 positions matching TRBD2. The CDR3 is 17 amino acids. The germline gives CDR1 MGHRA, CDR2 YSYEKL. Germline trimming cut 3 bases from V and 2 bases from J; bases unmatched to any gene: 11. The CDR3 coding sequence is TGCGCCAGCAGCCAGCCAATTCGCGGGAGGGGCACCTACGAGCAGTACTTC. Its translation is CASSQPIRGRGTYEQYF.

In its sample, this clonotype was seen a few times. V and J are TRBV6-5 and TRBJ1-4; D is ambiguous. V was pared by 6 bases and J by 2 bases, with 13 bases between. Looked up from germline, CDR1 is MNHEY and CDR2 is SVGAGI. This CDR3 spans 15 amino acids. The CDR3 nucleotides read TGTGCCAGCAGGTCTCCCCCGGGGACTAATGAAAAACTGTTTTTT. This codes for CASRSPPGTNEKLFF.

This clonotype was seen only a few times. The J gene is TRBJ2-4, the V gene TRBV29-1; no clear D. The V and J ends lost 4 bases and 0 bases respectively, with 7 bases between them. CDR3 length equals 13 residues. The germline V gene has CDR1 SQVTM and CDR2 ANQGSEA. The CDR3 sequence is CSVVSLAKNIQYF. CDR3 nucleotide sequence: TGCAGCGTTGTTAGCCTAGCCAAAAACATTCAGTACTTC.

This clonotype was found once. The J gene is TRBJ1-2, the V gene TRBV6-5, with no clear D. V lost 7 bases, J lost 4 bases, and 10 bases lay in between. The CDR3 covers 12 residues. CDR1 is MNHEY and CDR2 is SVGAGI in the germline V gene. The CDR3 region is CASKTSAYGYTF. In DNA, the CDR3 is TGTGCCAGCAAGACGTCAGCCTATGGCTACACCTTC.

V usage is TRBV5-1 and J usage is TRBJ2-3; D may be TRBD1 (6 bases). The germline V gene encodes CDR1 SGHRS and CDR2 YFSETQ. The CDR3 spans 13 residues. Trimming pared 8 bases from V and 2 bases from J, leaving 12 bases between. The CDR3 coding sequence is TGCGCCAGTCATGGACAGACCACAGATACGCAGTATTTT. It translates to CASHGQTTDTQYF.

The rearrangement joins TRBV20-1 to TRBJ2-7; TRBD2 matches 13 bases. From germline, CDR1 is DFQATT and CDR2 SNEGSKA (reference sequence). The junction had 4 bases not matched to a gene; V was cut back by 6 bases and J by 2 bases. The CDR3 is made up of 14 amino acids. CDR3 coding DNA: TGCAGTGCACGACTAGCGGGAGGTACCTACGAGCAGTACTTC. Protein: CSARLAGGTYEQYF.

The gene calls are TRBV7-9 and TRBJ1-6; TRBD1 matches 9 bases. The germline V gene encodes CDR1 SEHNR and CDR2 FQNEAQ (reference sequence). V shed 5 bases, J shed 5 bases, and the junction held 4 bases outside the gene matches. This CDR3 is 15 amino acids long. The CDR3 protein is CASSETGGNNSPLHF. The CDR3 coding sequence is TGTGCCAGCAGCGAAACAGGGGGCAATAATTCACCCCTCCACTTT.

The chain recombines TRBV5-1 with TRBJ2-7; 9 nucleotides match TRBD2. This CDR3 spans 17 amino acids. J was trimmed by 0 bases and V by 2 bases; bases with no gene match: 9. CDR1 and CDR2 from the germline V gene are SGHRS and YFSETQ. The CDR3 coding sequence is TGCGCCAGCAGCTTCTTAGCGGGAGATGTGAGCTCCTACGAGCAGTACTTC. Translation: CASSFLAGDVSSYEQYF.

J is TRBJ2-4 and V is TRBV2, with a tentative D call TRBD1 (5 bases). Germline CDR1 SNHLY, CDR2 FYNNEI. The CDR3 sequence is 15 residues long. V was shortened by 6 bases and J by 0 bases, with 12 bases between the two germline ends. For the CDR3, the DNA is TGTGCCAGCAGCGTCAGGGCCGTAGCCAAAAACATTCAGTACTTC. It yields the protein CASSVRAVAKNIQYF.

This clonotype was seen at least ten times. This chain connects TRBV5-6 to TRBJ2-3, with TRBD1 matching over 10 bases. Germline CDR1 and CDR2: SGHDT and YYEEEE. The CDR3 is made up of 15 amino acids. The trim removed 5 bases at V and 5 bases at J, leaving 8 bases unmatched. CDR3 sequence reads: CASSFRDRGLDTQYF. The CDR3 region has the DNA TGTGCCAGCAGTTTCAGGGACAGGGGCTTAGATACGCAGTATTTT.

This clonotype has a count of ten or more. This chain connects TRBV29-1 to TRBJ1-1; no definite D call. Germline V lookup: CDR1 SQVTM, CDR2 ANQGSEA. The CDR3 has 14 amino acids. Between the trimmed V and J ends, which lost 6 bases and 0 bases, there was a span of 14 bases. The CDR3 nucleotides read TGCAGCGTGGGAGGTTGGGCGATGAACACTGAAGCTTTCTTT. It specifies CSVGGWAMNTEAFF. Variable domain in full (rest from reference TRBV29-1 and TRBJ1-1): SAVISQKPSRDICQRGTSLTIQCQVDSQVTMMFWYRQQPGQSLTLIATANQGSEATYESGFVIDKFPISRPNLTFSTLTVSNMSPEDSSIYLCSVGGWAMNTEAFFGQGTRLTVV.